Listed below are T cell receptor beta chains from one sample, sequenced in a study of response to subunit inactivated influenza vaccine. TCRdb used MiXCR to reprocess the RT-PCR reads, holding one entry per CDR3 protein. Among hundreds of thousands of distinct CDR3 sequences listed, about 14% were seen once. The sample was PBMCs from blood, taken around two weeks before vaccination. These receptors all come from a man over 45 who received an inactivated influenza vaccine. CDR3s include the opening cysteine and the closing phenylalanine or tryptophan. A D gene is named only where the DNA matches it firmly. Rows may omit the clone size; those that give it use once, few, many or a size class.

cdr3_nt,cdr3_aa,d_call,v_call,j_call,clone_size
TGTGCCAGCTCACCTGTCGTAGTACTAGCGGGAGTCGAGCAGTACTTC,CASSPVVVLAGVEQYF,TRBD2,TRBV18,TRBJ2-7,NA
TGCGCCAGCAGCTCCACAGGGCAGGACTATGGCTACACCTTC,CASSSTGQDYGYTF,NA,TRBV5-1,TRBJ1-2,few
TGCGCCAGCAGCCAACTAGCGGGGAACCAAGAGACCCAGTACTTC,CASSQLAGNQETQYF,TRBD2,TRBV4-3,TRBJ2-5,many
TGCAGTGCCCAGGAAGTTCGGGGGAAACAAGAGACCCAGTACTTC,CSAQEVRGKQETQYF,NA,TRBV20-1,TRBJ2-5,NA
TGTGCCAGCAGCCCGGTGCCTTCTAGCTCCTACGAGCAGTACTTC,CASSPVPSSSYEQYF,NA,TRBV3-1,TRBJ2-7,few
TGCAGTGCTAGAGATACCGGACCCCTCCACTTT,CSARDTGPLHF,NA,TRBV20-1,TRBJ1-6,few
TGTGCCAGCAGCTTAGCCTCAGGTCGCGGCGAGCAGTACTTC,CASSLASGRGEQYF,NA,TRBV7-2,TRBJ2-7,NA
TGTGCCATCAGGGGGGACAGTAGCTCCTACGAGCAGTACTTC,CAIRGDSSSYEQYF,TRBD1,TRBV10-3,TRBJ2-7,few
TGTGCCACAGGGACGGATAGCAATCAGCCCCAGCATTTT,CATGTDSNQPQHF,NA,TRBV10-3,TRBJ1-5,few
TGTGCCAGCACCAAAAGCAGCAGGGCTAATGAAAAACTGTTTTTT,CASTKSSRANEKLFF,NA,TRBV7-2,TRBJ1-4,NA
TGTGCCAGCAGAGAACCCGCTGGCACTGAAGCTTTCTTT,CASREPAGTEAFF,NA,TRBV27,TRBJ1-1,NA
TGTGCCAGCAGTTACTCGGGAAGAGGGCCAGCCTACAATGAGCAGTTCTTC,CASSYSGRGPAYNEQFF,NA,TRBV6-2/TRBV6-3,TRBJ2-1,NA
TGCGCCAGCAGCCAAGAGGGACAGCTCTACAATGAGCAGTTCTTC,CASSQEGQLYNEQFF,TRBD1,TRBV5-1,TRBJ2-1,few
TGTGCCAGCAGCCCCCCGCAGTTTGGGAATGAGCAGTTCTTC,CASSPPQFGNEQFF,NA,TRBV7-8,TRBJ2-1,few
TGTGCCAGCAGTTTATTACTCCAGAACACTGAAGCTTTCTTT,CASSLLLQNTEAFF,NA,TRBV28,TRBJ1-1,few
TGTGCCAGCAGTTTCTCCGGGACTAGCGGGGGCGAGCAGTACTTC,CASSFSGTSGGEQYF,TRBD2,TRBV27,TRBJ2-7,once
TGTGCCAGCAGCCCCGGGGACCGCTTTTGGGGCCAGTACTTC,CASSPGDRFWGQYF,NA,TRBV7-2,TRBJ2-5,NA
TGTGCCAGCAGCCTTACAACCCCTACGGGAGGGCTTCTGGGCAATGAGCAGTTCTTC,CASSLTTPTGGLLGNEQFF,TRBD2,TRBV13,TRBJ2-1,NA
TGCGCCAGCAGCCAAGTAAGACAAGGCTCCTACGAGCAGTACTTC,CASSQVRQGSYEQYF,NA,TRBV4-1,TRBJ2-7,few
TGTGCCAGCACCATCGACAGGGCTCGACACAATGAGCAGTTCTTC,CASTIDRARHNEQFF,TRBD1,TRBV5-5,TRBJ2-1,NA
TGTGCCAGCAGCTTACAGGACAGCTCCTACAATGAGCAGTTCTTC,CASSLQDSSYNEQFF,NA,TRBV7-2,TRBJ2-1,NA
TGTGCCAGCAGTTTAGGGCGAGCGGGGCTCTCCTACGAGCAGTACTTC,CASSLGRAGLSYEQYF,TRBD2,TRBV28,TRBJ2-7,NA
TGCGCCAGCAGCTTAGAGGTCCCCAGCACCGGGGAGCTGTTTTTT,CASSLEVPSTGELFF,NA,TRBV5-1,TRBJ2-2,few
TGTGCCAGCTCACCGAACAGAAATCAGCCCCAGCATTTT,CASSPNRNQPQHF,NA,TRBV18,TRBJ1-5,NA
TGTGCCAGCAGTTACTCGAGGAGCGGGGGGTTTTACAATGAGCAGTTCTTC,CASSYSRSGGFYNEQFF,TRBD2,TRBV6-2/TRBV6-3,TRBJ2-1,NA
TGTGCCAGCAGCCGAAGTATGCGCGGGGGCCGCACCGGGGAGCTGTTTTTT,CASSRSMRGGRTGELFF,NA,TRBV7-2,TRBJ2-2,NA
TGTGCCAGCAGCTTAGACATGGGACTAGCGGATCAAGAGACCCAGTACTTC,CASSLDMGLADQETQYF,TRBD2,TRBV7-8,TRBJ2-5,NA
TGTGCCAGCAGGCGAGGGAGGGCAGGGGAGGCCTACGAGCAGTACTTC,CASRRGRAGEAYEQYF,NA,TRBV7-9,TRBJ2-7,few
TGTGCCAGCAGTCAATTTAGAATGGGACAGGGGGCCGAGCAGTACTTC,CASSQFRMGQGAEQYF,TRBD1,TRBV28,TRBJ2-7,few
TGTGCCAGCAGTTTACAGTCGTCTGCGGTCGAGCAGTACTTC,CASSLQSSAVEQYF,NA,TRBV28,TRBJ2-7,NA
TGTGCCAGCAGCCCCCCGGGGACTAGCGGGTCTAGGCAGTTCTTC,CASSPPGTSGSRQFF,TRBD2,TRBV3-1,TRBJ2-1,NA
TGCAGCGTTTCACAGGGGTTCTATGGCTACACCTTC,CSVSQGFYGYTF,TRBD1,TRBV29-1,TRBJ1-2,NA
TGTGCCAGCAGCTTAGTGGGTGGCAGGGAGAAGACCCAGTACTTC,CASSLVGGREKTQYF,NA,TRBV7-2,TRBJ2-5,NA
TGTGCCAGCAGTTATACTCGCCGGGACAGGGAAAACTTC,CASSYTRRDRENF,TRBD1,TRBV6-5,TRBJ2-5,NA
TGTGCCAGCAGGCAGGGACAGGGGGCTTACGAGCAGTACTTC,CASRQGQGAYEQYF,TRBD1,TRBV6-1,TRBJ2-7,NA
TGCGCCAGCAGCTCCTTAGCGGGAGGGCCGGGCAATGAGCAGTTCTTC,CASSSLAGGPGNEQFF,TRBD2,TRBV5-1,TRBJ2-1,NA
TGTGCCATCAGCACAGGGGCAGATACGCAGTATTTT,CAISTGADTQYF,TRBD1,TRBV10-3,TRBJ2-3,few
TGCGCCAGCAGTGAGTTGGGACTGCGGGGAGATACGCAGTATTTT,CASSELGLRGDTQYF,NA,TRBV10-2,TRBJ2-3,NA
TGTGCCACCAGTGACGCCCGGAGTTTAGATGAGCAGTTCTTC,CATSDARSLDEQFF,NA,TRBV24-1,TRBJ2-1,NA
TGTGCCATCAGTGAGTCAAAGGGACAGGGAGGCTATGGCTACACCTTC,CAISESKGQGGYGYTF,TRBD1,TRBV10-3,TRBJ1-2,NA
TGTGCCAGCAGCTTGTTTACAGGGAGCTCCTACAATGAGCAGTTCTTC,CASSLFTGSSYNEQFF,NA,TRBV5-5,TRBJ2-1,few
TGTGCCAGCAGTGCGGCGGCAGGAACTAATGAAAAACTGTTTTTT,CASSAAAGTNEKLFF,NA,TRBV12-3/TRBV12-4,TRBJ1-4,NA
TGTGCCAGCAGCCAAGAGGGGACAGGGGGCAGTACGCAGTATTTT,CASSQEGTGGSTQYF,TRBD1,TRBV3-1,TRBJ2-3,NA
TGCAGTGCTCCGAACAGGGGGCGCGGGGAGACCCAGTACTTC,CSAPNRGRGETQYF,TRBD1,TRBV20-1,TRBJ2-5,few
TGTGCCAGCCCCAAGGTGGGGAGGGATGAGCAGTTCTTC,CASPKVGRDEQFF,TRBD2,TRBV2,TRBJ2-1,NA
TGTGCCAGCAGCCTCACTAGCACCCACCACGAGCAGTACTTC,CASSLTSTHHEQYF,NA,TRBV7-9,TRBJ2-7,few
TGTGCCAGCAGTTTTGGGGCTAGCGGGAGAAAGGTGGATACGCAGTATTTT,CASSFGASGRKVDTQYF,TRBD2,TRBV28,TRBJ2-3,many
TGTGCCACCAGCAGAACCCGGGAGGGATTTCACAATGAGCAGTTCTTC,CATSRTREGFHNEQFF,TRBD2,TRBV15,TRBJ2-1,few
TGCAGTGCTAGGATGGGGATCTCTCAAGAGACCCAGTACTTC,CSARMGISQETQYF,NA,TRBV20-1,TRBJ2-5,many
TGTGCCTGGAATCGATGGGAAACGAATAATAATTCACCCCTCCACTTT,CAWNRWETNNNSPLHF,NA,TRBV30,TRBJ1-6,few
TGTGCCAGCAGCTTTGACCCTAACTCTGGAAACACCATATATTTT,CASSFDPNSGNTIYF,NA,TRBV7-2,TRBJ1-3,few
TGTGCCAGCAGCTTAAGTTCGGGACTCCGGTCGTGGACTAGCGGGACAGATACGCAGTATTTT,CASSLSSGLRSWTSGTDTQYF,TRBD2,TRBV7-3,TRBJ2-3,NA
TGTGCCAGCACCTCCTTATCTAGGGCCACTGAAGCTTTCTTT,CASTSLSRATEAFF,NA,TRBV12-3/TRBV12-4,TRBJ1-1,few
TGTGCCAGCAGCTTAGCCCTCGACATCTACGTGCAGTACTTC,CASSLALDIYVQYF,NA,TRBV7-6,TRBJ2-7,NA
TGTGCCAGCAGTTTAAGGGGCCCTGGAAACACCATATATTTT,CASSLRGPGNTIYF,NA,TRBV12-3/TRBV12-4,TRBJ1-3,few
TGTGCCACCAGCAGAGACAGGAACAATGAGCAGTTCTTC,CATSRDRNNEQFF,NA,TRBV15,TRBJ2-1,many
TGTGCCAGCAGTGGGGTACCCGACGGCTACACCTTC,CASSGVPDGYTF,NA,TRBV7-8,TRBJ1-2,NA
TGTGCCAGCAGTGCCGGACTAGCGGTATACAATGAGCAGTTCTTC,CASSAGLAVYNEQFF,TRBD2,TRBV27,TRBJ2-1,NA
TGTGCCAGCAGCTTAGCGGCTAGCGGGAAGGTCTTC,CASSLAASGKVF,TRBD2,TRBV7-2,TRBJ2-1,NA